A selection of T cell receptor beta chains follows, all from one sample in a study of T-cell memory formation after mild COVID-19. A single record per CDR3 protein comes from TCRdb applying MiXCR to the 5' RACE reads. This sample carries some 600,000 distinct CDR3 sequences, approximately 15% of them seen once, and the ten largest clones take around 7.8%. Sequencing used PBMCs or a T cell subset sorted from them (not recorded which). These receptors were obtained from an adult woman who had mild COVID-19 (a few samples of this study predate the infection). Cell type and time point are not known. The CDR3 runs from the conserved cysteine through the conserved F or W. The D gene is left open where the match is weak. Rows may omit the clone size; those that give it use once, few, many or a size class.

D: .
V: TRBV4-3
size: .
J: TRBJ2-5
CDR3: CASSPLGGREETQYF
DNA: TGCGCCAGCAGCCCCCTGGGGGGGCGAGAGGAGACCCAGTACTTC

D: TRBD2
V: TRBV6-4
size: few
J: TRBJ2-7
CDR3: CASRGVAGVAYEQYF
DNA: TGTGCCAGCAGGGGAGTAGCGGGAGTCGCCTACGAGCAGTACTTC

D: .
V: TRBV12-3/TRBV12-4
size: .
J: TRBJ1-3
CDR3: CASNEQGFSGNTIYF
DNA: TGTGCCAGCAACGAACAGGGTTTCTCTGGAAACACCATATATTTT

D: .
V: TRBV14
size: .
J: TRBJ2-7
CDR3: CASSQYPVGGEQYF
DNA: TGTGCCAGCAGCCAGTATCCCGTAGGGGGCGAGCAGTACTTC

D: .
V: TRBV4-3
size: .
J: TRBJ2-7
CDR3: CASSHRTQTYEQYF
DNA: TGCGCCAGCAGCCACAGGACACAGACCTACGAGCAGTACTTC

D: .
V: TRBV19
size: few
J: TRBJ2-7
CDR3: CASSWGRGSYEQYF
DNA: TGTGCCAGTAGTTGGGGGCGCGGATCCTACGAGCAGTACTTC

D: .
V: TRBV24-1
size: many
J: TRBJ2-1
CDR3: CATSDLGGEQFF
DNA: TGTGCCACCAGTGACCTAGGGGGTGAGCAGTTCTTC

D: TRBD1
V: TRBV6-5
size: .
J: TRBJ2-5
CDR3: CASREQGAQVETQYF
DNA: TGTGCCAGCAGAGAACAGGGGGCGCAGGTGGAGACCCAGTACTTC

D: .
V: TRBV5-5
size: few
J: TRBJ2-1
CDR3: CASSFFQGYEQFF
DNA: TGTGCCAGCAGCTTTTTCCAGGGCTATGAGCAGTTCTTC

D: .
V: TRBV18
size: .
J: TRBJ2-1
CDR3: CASSPSIPSYNEQFF
DNA: TGTGCCAGCTCACCCTCAATTCCGTCCTACAATGAGCAGTTCTTC

D: .
V: TRBV18
size: .
J: TRBJ2-1
CDR3: CASRTTTRRGNEQFF
DNA: TGTGCCAGCCGTACTACGACTCGCCGCGGGAATGAGCAGTTCTTC

D: TRBD1
V: TRBV2
size: few
J: TRBJ2-5
CDR3: CASWSVVGQGETQYF
DNA: TGTGCCAGCTGGTCAGTGGTTGGACAGGGGGAGACCCAGTACTTC

D: .
V: TRBV7-8
size: .
J: TRBJ2-5
CDR3: CASSLVGLDQETQCF
DNA: TGTGCCAGCAGCTTAGTAGGGCTAGATCAAGAGACCCAGTGCTTC

D: .
V: TRBV5-1
size: .
J: TRBJ1-1
CDR3: CASSSTSWEVNTEAFF
DNA: TGCGCCAGCAGCTCCACAAGCTGGGAGGTGAACACTGAAGCTTTCTTT

D: TRBD1
V: TRBV6-6
size: few
J: TRBJ2-7
CDR3: CASSRGGQELYEQYF
DNA: TGTGCCAGCAGTCGAGGGGGACAGGAACTTTACGAGCAGTACTTC

D: .
V: TRBV7-9
size: few
J: TRBJ1-2
CDR3: CASSGPPEYYGYTF
DNA: TGTGCCAGCAGCGGACCCCCGGAGTACTATGGCTACACCTTC

D: .
V: TRBV5-1
size: .
J: TRBJ1-5
CDR3: CASSLEGPNQPQHF
DNA: TGCGCCAGCAGCTTGGAGGGCCCTAATCAGCCCCAGCATTTT

D: TRBD2
V: TRBV2
size: few
J: TRBJ2-1
CDR3: CASMGLAHYNEQFF
DNA: TGTGCCAGCATGGGACTAGCGCACTACAATGAGCAGTTCTTC

D: TRBD1
V: TRBV7-9
size: many
J: TRBJ2-5
CDR3: CASSLGQGGGETQYF
DNA: TGTGCCAGCAGCCTCGGACAGGGGGGTGGAGAGACCCAGTACTTC

D: TRBD1
V: TRBV5-1
size: few
J: TRBJ1-2
CDR3: CASSWGQDGYTF
DNA: TGCGCCAGCAGCTGGGGACAGGATGGCTACACCTTC

D: .
V: TRBV10-3
size: .
J: TRBJ2-7
CDR3: CAISEHGGLGEQYF
DNA: TGTGCCATCAGTGAACATGGCGGTCTCGGCGAGCAGTACTTC

D: .
V: TRBV12-3/TRBV12-4
size: .
J: TRBJ2-2
CDR3: CASSPQQGGDTGELFF
DNA: TGTGCCAGCAGTCCCCAGCAGGGGGGCGACACCGGGGAGCTGTTTTTT

D: .
V: TRBV29-1
size: .
J: TRBJ2-1
CDR3: CSVVGFFSYNEQFF
DNA: TGCAGCGTTGTAGGCTTTTTCTCCTACAATGAGCAGTTCTTC

D: .
V: TRBV6-6
size: .
J: TRBJ1-1
CDR3: CASSPTRAEAFF
DNA: TGTGCCAGCAGCCCGACTAGGGCTGAAGCTTTCTTT

D: TRBD1
V: TRBV7-9
size: few
J: TRBJ1-2
CDR3: CASSDRVSAGGYTF
DNA: TGTGCCAGCAGCGACAGGGTATCGGCGGGTGGCTACACCTTC

D: .
V: TRBV24-1
size: few
J: TRBJ2-2
CDR3: CATSDRATGELFF
DNA: TGTGCCACCAGTGATCGGGCCACCGGGGAGCTGTTTTTT

D: TRBD1
V: TRBV6-2/TRBV6-3
size: .
J: TRBJ1-5
CDR3: CASSFRTGGLNQPQHF
DNA: TGTGCCAGCAGTTTCCGGACAGGGGGACTCAATCAGCCCCAGCATTTT

D: .
V: TRBV20-1
size: many
J: TRBJ2-1
CDR3: CSARDPARSSYNEQFF
DNA: TGCAGTGCTAGAGACCCGGCCCGAAGCTCCTACAATGAGCAGTTCTTC

D: .
V: TRBV12-3/TRBV12-4
size: .
J: TRBJ1-1
CDR3: CASIPAQNTEAFF
DNA: TGTGCCAGCATCCCTGCCCAGAACACTGAAGCTTTCTTT

D: .
V: TRBV7-6
size: .
J: TRBJ2-1
CDR3: CASSLDFSSSNEQFF
DNA: TGTGCCAGCAGCTTAGATTTTTCTTCCTCCAATGAGCAGTTCTTC

D: TRBD1
V: TRBV5-1
size: .
J: TRBJ1-4
CDR3: CASSTRDRDEKLFF
DNA: TGCGCCAGCAGCACCCGGGACAGGGATGAAAAACTGTTTTTT

D: .
V: TRBV7-8
size: .
J: TRBJ2-7
CDR3: CASSVNVQVSYEQYF
DNA: TGTGCCAGCAGCGTAAATGTACAGGTCTCCTACGAGCAGTACTTC

D: .
V: TRBV6-5
size: .
J: TRBJ1-2
CDR3: CASSQPPWGYTF
DNA: TGTGCCAGCAGTCAACCCCCCTGGGGCTACACCTTC

D: .
V: TRBV5-1
size: few
J: TRBJ2-2
CDR3: CASRSRKLQNTGELFF
DNA: TGCGCCAGCAGGTCCAGGAAGTTACAGAACACCGGGGAGCTGTTTTTT

D: TRBD1
V: TRBV24-1
size: .
J: TRBJ2-2
CDR3: CATSDPGQGFAGELFF
DNA: TGTGCCACCAGTGACCCCGGACAGGGTTTCGCCGGGGAGCTGTTTTTT

D: TRBD2
V: TRBV4-2
size: few
J: TRBJ2-2
CDR3: CASSQVGGGNGELFF
DNA: TGTGCCAGCAGCCAAGTGGGCGGGGGGAACGGGGAGCTGTTTTTT

D: .
V: TRBV12-3/TRBV12-4
size: .
J: TRBJ2-3
CDR3: CASSLLVSGSTDTQYF
DNA: TGTGCCAGCAGTTTACTTGTTAGCGGCAGCACAGATACGCAGTATTTT

D: .
V: TRBV7-8
size: .
J: TRBJ2-3
CDR3: CASSLGTGRKTDTQYF
DNA: TGTGCCAGCAGCTTAGGCACGGGCCGAAAAACAGATACGCAGTATTTT

D: TRBD2
V: TRBV7-2
size: medium-sized
J: TRBJ2-1
CDR3: CASSSTSGQYNEQFF
DNA: TGTGCCAGCAGCTCGACTAGCGGGCAGTACAATGAGCAGTTCTTC

D: .
V: TRBV5-1
size: .
J: TRBJ2-4
CDR3: CASVPGDPSLGQAKNIQYF
DNA: TGCGCCAGCGTACCAGGGGACCCAAGTTTGGGGCAAGCCAAAAACATTCAGTACTTC

D: .
V: TRBV5-1
size: .
J: TRBJ1-1
CDR3: CASSPAHSGLRSEAFF
DNA: TGCGCCAGCAGCCCGGCCCACTCAGGGCTCAGGAGTGAAGCTTTCTTT